This entry lists 24 T cell receptor beta chains sequenced from one sample in a study of T cell responses to AZD1222 COVID-19 vaccine. Only in-frame clones appear in the TCRdb table, and some are missing; sequencing was by immunoSEQ multiplex PCR. The top ten hold 7.9% of the sample, which has around 140,000 clones, 85% seen once. Here the sequenced sample was peripheral blood, taken 28 days after the second dose of the MenACWY control vaccine. The receptors derive from an adult who received the MenACWY meningococcal vaccine as a control.

The chain has TRBV6-5 and TRBJ1-3; D not certain. The V gene's germline CDR1 is MNHEY and CDR2 SVGAGI. The germline V and J ends were trimmed by 6 bases and 4 bases, with 10 bases remaining between them. This CDR3 has 13 amino acids. The CDR3 region is CASRTQQGNTIYF. The CDR3 DNA sequence: TGTGCCAGCAGAACACAACAGGGAAACACCATATATTTT.

V usage is TRBV9 and J usage is TRBJ2-7, with TRBD2 as a possible D gene (7 bases). V dropped 2 bases and J dropped 1 base, with 19 bases sitting between them. The CDR3 consists of 17 residues. Germline CDR1 and CDR2: SGDLS and YYNGEE. The CDR3 is CASSVGGRRGLSYEQYF. In DNA, the CDR3 is TGTGCCAGCAGCGTCGGGGGGCGAAGGGGTTTATCCTACGAGCAGTACTTC. The entire variable domain, with the rest obtained from reference TRBV9 and TRBJ2-7, is as follows: DSGVTQTPKHLITATGQRVTLRCSPRSGDLSVYWYQQSLDQGLQFLIQYYNGEERAKGNILERFSAQQFPDLHSELNLSSLELGDSALYFCASSVGGRRGLSYEQYFGPGTRLTVT.

The V call is TRBV9, the J call TRBJ2-3, with D perhaps matching TRBD2 (6 bases). Trimming left V 6 bases short and J 8 bases short, with 28 bases between. The germline CDR1 and CDR2 sequences are SGDLS and YYNGEE. The CDR3 is 17 amino acids. This chain's CDR3 is CASTRRGDTSSGGTQYF. As DNA, the CDR3 is TGTGCCAGCACCCGCCGCGGGGATACTAGCAGTGGGGGTACGCAGTATTTT. Full variable domain (missing parts from reference TRBV9 and TRBJ2-3): DSGVTQTPKHLITATGQRVTLRCSPRSGDLSVYWYQQSLDQGLQFLIQYYNGEERAKGNILERFSAQQFPDLHSELNLSSLELGDSALYFCASTRRGDTSSGGTQYFGPGTRLTVL.

The chain employs TRBV7-9 and TRBJ1-1, with unresolved D. The V gene's germline CDR1 is SEHNR and CDR2 FQNEAQ (reference sequence). Trimming removed 5 bases at V and 1 base at J, with 8 bases between. The CDR3 sequence is 13 residues long. CDR3: CASSLESNTEAFF. The CDR3 nucleotides read TGTGCCAGCAGCCTAGAATCGAACACTGAAGCTTTCTTT.

This clone has just a few counts. The rearrangement uses TRBV9 and TRBJ2-2; D possibly corresponds to TRBD2 (5 bases). The CDR3 contains 16 residues. Between the trimmed V and J ends, which lost 4 bases and 6 bases, there was a span of 19 bases. CDR1 is SGDLS and CDR2 is YYNGEE in the germline V gene. The DNA for the CDR3 is TGTGCCAGCAGCACGCGTCCAGGAGGCTCCGCCGGGGAGCTGTTTTTT. This sequence encodes CASSTRPGGSAGELFF.

Points on this clone: Other DNA sequences in this sample translate to the same CDR3. The chain employs TRBV7-2 and TRBJ2-1; D gene uncertain. The CDR3 contains 14 residues. Germline values: CDR1 SGHTA, CDR2 FQGNSA. Between the trimmed V and J ends, which lost 5 bases and 5 bases, there was a span of 13 bases. CDR3 residues: CASSGPRPDNEQFF. Here the CDR3 DNA reads TGTGCCAGCAGCGGGCCTCGGCCCGACAATGAGCAGTTCTTC. Supplemented by reference TRBV7-2 and TRBJ2-1, the full variable domain reads GAGVSQSPSNKVTEKGKDVELRCDPISGHTALYWYRQSLGQGLEFLIYFQGNSAPDKSGLPSDRFSAERTGGSVSTLTIQRTQQEDSAVYLCASSGPRPDNEQFFGPGTRLTVL.

J is TRBJ1-4 and V is TRBV5-1; D not certain. Trimming left V 1 base short and J 10 bases short, with 14 bases between. This CDR3 spans 14 amino acids. CDR1 and CDR2 from the germline V gene are SGHRS and YFSETQ. CDR3 bases: TGCGCCAGCAGCTTGACAGACCCCCCTGGAAAACTGTTTTTT. It specifies CASSLTDPPGKLFF.

The chain employs TRBV6-4 and TRBJ1-5, with 8 nucleotides matching TRBD1. Germline assignment: CDR1 MRHNA and CDR2 SNTAGT. Trimming took 11 bases from V and 4 from J; bases not matched to a gene: 1. The CDR3 runs to 11 residues. The CDR3: CAGQGNQPQHF. The CDR3 nucleotides are TGTGCCGGACAGGGAAATCAGCCCCAGCATTTT.

J is TRBJ2-5 and V is TRBV11-3; D may be TRBD2 (6 bases). The CDR3 totals 16 residues. The V end lost 1 base, the J end lost 5 bases, and 17 bases lay between the germline ends. Germline loops: CDR1 SGHNT, CDR2 YENEEA. This chain's CDR3 is CASSLGPDYKGETQYF. The CDR3 region has the DNA TGTGCCAGCAGCTTAGGGCCGGACTACAAGGGGGAGACCCAGTACTTC. Drawing the rest from reference TRBV11-3 and TRBJ2-5, the complete variable domain is EAGVVQSPRYKIIEKKQPVAFWCNPISGHNTLYWYLQNLGQGPELLIRYENEEAVDDSQLPKDRFSAERLKGVDSTLKIQPAELGDSAVYLCASSLGPDYKGETQYFGPGTRLLVL.

The sample holds a few counts of this clone. The gene calls are TRBV7-2 and TRBJ2-1; D might be TRBD1 or TRBD2, each matching 5 bases. CDR3 length: 14 amino acids. V was trimmed by 6 bases and J by 4 bases, leaving 13 bases between them. CDR1 and CDR2 from the germline V gene are SGHTA and FQGNSA. Written as DNA, the CDR3 is TGTGCCAGCAGAGAGGGACCGCTTTACAATGAGCAGTTCTTC. It is translated as CASREGPLYNEQFF.

The chain carries TRBV28 and TRBJ1-2; 7 bases line up with TRBD1. With 7 bases clipped from V and 8 bases from J, the junction kept 10 bases outside the gene matches. Germline assignment: CDR1 MDHEN and CDR2 SYDVKM. The CDR3 is 13 residues long. DNA of the CDR3: TGTGCCAGCAATAAGGGACAGAACGAGGGCTACACCTTC. It codes for CASNKGQNEGYTF.

The V gene is TRBV7-9, the J gene TRBJ1-1; D uncertain. The CDR3 totals 14 residues. Trimming cost V 0 bases and J 6 bases, with 11 bases left between them. Germline V gene sequence: CDR1 SEHNR, CDR2 FQNEAQ (reference sequence). Written as DNA, the CDR3 is TGTGCCAGCAGCTTAGCTGATTATTCCGCTGAAGCTTTCTTT. Protein: CASSLADYSAEAFF.

This rearrangement joins TRBV7-9 to TRBJ1-6; 11 bases fit TRBD1. Trimming at V came to 1 base and at J to 7 bases, leaving 6 bases not matched to a gene. This CDR3 has 17 residues. Germline lookup yields CDR1 SEHNR and CDR2 FQNEAQ (reference sequence). This CDR3 is CASSLGTGTGGNSPLHF. In DNA form, the CDR3 reads TGTGCCAGCAGCTTAGGAACCGGGACAGGGGGGAATTCACCCCTCCACTTT.

V is TRBV19 and J is TRBJ1-2; tentative D call: TRBD1 (5 bases). CDR1 is LNHDA, CDR2 SQIVND, per germline (reference sequence). The CDR3 loop spans 14 amino acids. V was trimmed by 7 bases and J by 2 bases, leaving 14 bases between them. The DNA of the CDR3 is TGTGCCAGTACTAGGCAGGGCGGAAACTATGGCTACACCTTC. Translation gives CASTRQGGNYGYTF.

This clone was observed once. V gene TRBV5-1 combines with J gene TRBJ2-3; the match to TRBD2 covers 7 bases. V lost 4 bases, J lost 3 bases, and 5 bases stayed unmatched. CDR1 is SGHRS and CDR2 is YFSETQ in the germline V gene. This CDR3 has 14 amino acids. The CDR3 region is CASSPGGGTDTQYF. The CDR3 nucleotides are TGCGCCAGCAGCCCTGGGGGGGGTACAGATACGCAGTATTTT.

A single count supports this clone. J is TRBJ1-6 and V is TRBV27, with 7 bases identical to TRBD1. Trimming took 7 bases from V and 7 from J; bases not matched to a gene: 7. This CDR3 has 14 residues. Germline V gene data show CDR1 as MNHEY and CDR2 as SMNVEV (reference sequence). CDR3 amino acids: CASTLGTVNSPLHF. The DNA of the CDR3 is TGTGCCAGCACCTTGGGGACAGTCAATTCACCCCTCCACTTT.

The genes are TRBV7-9 and TRBJ2-7, with a weak D call TRBD1 (6 bases). This CDR3 spans 15 amino acids. V gave up 5 bases and J gave up 3 bases, with 17 bases separating them. Germline V gene data show CDR1 as SEHNR and CDR2 as FQNEAQ (reference sequence). Here the CDR3 reads CASSNQGRGSYEQYF. Here the CDR3 DNA reads TGTGCCAGCAGCAACCAGGGGCGCGGAAGCTACGAGCAGTACTTC.

This clone was picked up one time. V gene TRBV5-1 combines with J gene TRBJ2-3, with TRBD2 matching 7 bases. Germline CDR1 is SGHRS and CDR2 is YFSETQ. V gave up 0 bases and J gave up 3 bases; unmatched junction bases: 4. The CDR3 is 15 residues long. The CDR3 DNA is TGCGCCAGCAGCTTGGGCGGGGGAAATACAGATACGCAGTATTTT. Its translation: CASSLGGGNTDTQYF.

The J gene is TRBJ2-1, the V gene TRBV5-4, with 9 bases fitting TRBD2. In germline, CDR1 is SGHNT, CDR2 YYREEE (reference sequence). The CDR3 length is 16 residues. V was pared by 0 bases and J by 3 bases, with 4 bases of the junction left unmatched. The CDR3 loop reads CASSLGGRANYNEQFF. CDR3 nucleotide sequence: TGTGCCAGCAGCTTGGGCGGGAGGGCTAACTACAATGAGCAGTTCTTC.

This chain uses TRBV12-3 or TRBV12-4 with TRBJ1-2; perhaps TRBD1 as D (6 bases). V lost 6 bases and J 10 bases, leaving 18 bases between the germline ends. The length of the CDR3 is 13 residues. The CDR3 sequence is CASRFDRLGLYTF. DNA of the CDR3: TGTGCCAGCAGATTCGACAGGCTTGGGCTCTACACCTTC.

V and J are TRBV5-1 and TRBJ2-3; TRBD1 matches at 8 bases. Looked up from germline, CDR1 is SGHRS and CDR2 is YFSETQ. V shed 5 bases, J shed 6 bases, and the junction held 8 bases outside the gene matches. This CDR3 spans 14 amino acids. This CDR3 is CASRAGQEDDTQYF. The CDR3 bases are TGCGCCAGCAGGGCGGGACAGGAGGACGATACGCAGTATTTT. The entire variable domain, with the rest obtained from reference TRBV5-1 and TRBJ2-3, is as follows: KAGVTQTPRYLIKTRGQQVTLSCSPISGHRSVSWYQQTPGQGLQFLFEYFSETQRNKGNFPGRFSGRQFSNSRSEMNVSTLELGDSALYLCASRAGQEDDTQYFGPGTRLTVL.

The chain uses TRBV9 and TRBJ2-1; 12 bases align to TRBD2. Per the germline V gene, CDR1 is SGDLS and CDR2 is YYNGEE. V gave up 4 bases and J gave up 4 bases; unmatched junction bases: 9. The CDR3 has 17 residues. The CDR3 nucleotides read TGTGCCAGCAGCCCTCGGACCGGGACTAGCGGGTACAATGAGCAGTTCTTC. Translation: CASSPRTGTSGYNEQFF.

The rearrangement links TRBV24-1 to TRBJ1-2; D unclear. The V end lost 2 bases, the J end lost 8 bases, and 8 bases lay between the germline ends. The CDR3 consists of 12 residues. Per germline, CDR1 KGHDR and CDR2 SFDVKD. CDR3 residues: CATSDSLEGYTF. The CDR3 DNA sequence: TGTGCCACCAGTGATTCCCTGGAGGGCTACACCTTC.

This clone was recorded only once. The V call is TRBV5-5, the J call TRBJ1-1; 9 bases are a match to TRBD1. The germline V gene encodes CDR1 SGHKS and CDR2 YYEKEE (reference sequence). The CDR3 sequence is 14 residues long. The trim removed 3 bases at V and 10 bases at J, leaving 10 bases unmatched. DNA of the CDR3: TGTGCCAGCAGCTCGGTACAGGGGGCGGTTAGAGCTTTCTTT. Translation gives CASSSVQGAVRAFF.